Presented here are 16 T cell receptor beta chains from one specimen sequenced in a study of graft-versus-host responses after intestinal transplantation. The table came from immunoSEQ multiplex PCR; TCRdb's copy has only in-frame clones and leaves some out. The table includes about 40,000 clones, about 90% detected once. The sequencing here drew on PBMCs, taken around 320 days after intestinal transplant. The origin of the receptors is a human patient who received an intestinal transplant, so some T cells may come from the graft donor.

This chain connects TRBV5-6 to TRBJ2-7; 8 bases agree with TRBD2. V lost 4 bases, J lost 2 bases, and 8 bases stayed unmatched. Germline-derived CDR1 and CDR2 are SGHDT and YYEEEE. The CDR3 has 15 residues. The CDR3 bases are TGTGCCAGCAGCCCCGAAGCGGGGGACCCCTACGAGCAGTACTTC. Translation gives CASSPEAGDPYEQYF.

This clone came up a few times. The chain uses TRBV5-4 and TRBJ2-1; 7 nucleotides agree with TRBD1. The CDR3 is 14 residues long. Germline loops: CDR1 SGHNT, CDR2 YYREEE (reference sequence). Trimming cost V 4 bases and J 0 bases; bases outside gene matches: 1. CDR3 residues: CASSRDSSYNEQFF. For the CDR3, the DNA is TGTGCCAGCAGCCGGGACAGCTCCTACAATGAGCAGTTCTTC.

CDR3 bases: TGCGCCAGCAGCCAAGTCCTAGCGGGGGGACCCTCCTACGAGCAGTACTTC. Protein product: CASSQVLAGGPSYEQYF. The V call is TRBV4-1, the J call TRBJ2-7; 11 positions agree with TRBD2. The CDR3 has 17 amino acids. After removal of 1 base from V and 0 bases from J, the junction contained 5 bases not matched to a gene. Looked up from germline, CDR1 is MGHRA and CDR2 is YSYEKL.

This CDR3 is CASSPGAAPGPYGYTF. The CDR3 nucleotides are TGTGCCAGCAGTCCCGGGGCGGCTCCGGGCCCCTATGGCTACACCTTC. This rearrangement joins TRBV28 to TRBJ1-2; D is perhaps TRBD1 (5 bases). CDR1 and CDR2 (germline): MDHEN, SYDVKM. This CDR3 has 16 residues. With 5 bases removed from V and 4 bases from J, the gap between germline ends came to 20 bases.

This sequence joins TRBV6-1 and TRBJ1-1; perhaps TRBD1 as D (5 bases). From germline, CDR1 is MNHNS and CDR2 SASEGT. V lost 8 bases and J 0 bases, leaving 10 bases between the germline ends. The CDR3 sequence is 13 residues long. The CDR3 protein is CASSSRVNTEAFF. The CDR3 region has the DNA TGTGCCAGCTCCTCCAGGGTGAACACTGAAGCTTTCTTT.

This rearrangement joins TRBV29-1 to TRBJ2-2; D remains unclear. Germline-derived CDR1 and CDR2 are SQVTM and ANQGSEA. V lost 7 bases and J 2 bases, leaving 8 bases between the germline ends. CDR3 length: 12 residues. CDR3 DNA sequence: TGCAGCGGGGCCGGAAACACCGGGGAGCTGTTTTTT. This codes for CSGAGNTGELFF.

The chain combines TRBV20-1 with TRBJ2-5; D is undetermined. Germline V lookup: CDR1 DFQATT, CDR2 SNEGSKA (reference sequence). Trimming left V 3 bases short and J 2 bases short, with 1 base between. CDR3 length: 10 residues. The CDR3 DNA follows: TGCAGTGCTAGGCAAGAGACCCAGTACTTC. Encoded protein: CSARQETQYF.

The V call is TRBV25-1, the J call TRBJ2-3, with 11 nucleotides matching TRBD2. The CDR3 sequence is 14 residues long. Germline CDR1 is MGHDK and CDR2 is SYGVNS. With 9 bases clipped from V and 6 bases from J, the junction kept 8 bases outside the gene matches. The CDR3: CARTSGMCGDTQYF. CDR3 coding DNA: TGTGCCAGGACTAGCGGGATGTGCGGGGATACGCAGTATTTT.

V and J are TRBV6-5 and TRBJ2-5, with TRBD1 matching over 7 bases. V dropped 4 bases and J dropped 5; count of bases not matched to a gene: 10. Germline V gene sequence: CDR1 MNHEY, CDR2 SVGAGI. The CDR3 totals 15 residues. This CDR3 reads CASSFAVQGMETQYF. The CDR3 region has the DNA TGTGCCAGCAGTTTCGCCGTACAGGGGATGGAGACCCAGTACTTC.

This clone is a singleton in its sample. The chain carries TRBV19 and TRBJ2-7, with 10 bases identical to TRBD1. Looked up from germline, CDR1 is LNHDA and CDR2 is SQIVND (reference sequence). The J segment lost 6 bases and the V segment lost 5 bases, leaving 10 bases of the junction unmatched. CDR3 size: 15 residues. CDR3 sequence reads: CASSFPGTGVREQYF. The CDR3 DNA sequence: TGTGCCAGTAGTTTTCCCGGGACAGGGGTCCGCGAGCAGTACTTC.

CDR3 nucleotide sequence: TGCGCCAGCTCCAGAGGAGGGAGCGGGGAGGAAAAACTGTTTTTT. Amino acid sequence: CASSRGGSGEEKLFF. The chain combines TRBV5-1 with TRBJ1-4, with unresolved D. Germline values: CDR1 SGHRS, CDR2 YFSETQ. V gave up 7 bases and J gave up 8 bases, with 21 bases separating them. The CDR3 is 15 residues long.

The gene calls are TRBV6-6 and TRBJ2-3; D not resolved. V lost 7 bases to trimming and J lost 3 bases, with 11 bases between them. This CDR3 spans 13 amino acids. Per the germline V gene, CDR1 is MNHNY and CDR2 is SVGAGI (reference sequence). In DNA form, the CDR3 reads TGTGCCAGCAAATCGACAAAAACAGATACGCAGTATTTT. As protein: CASKSTKTDTQYF.

A word on this clone: Its ends do not fully match the called genes, so a read error is possible. This chain connects TRBV29-1 to TRBJ1-1; TRBD1 matches at 9 bases. This CDR3 contains 13 residues. Germline CDR1 and CDR2: SQVTM and ANQGSEA. The CDR3 region is CSGEQGARAEAFF. The CDR3 region has the DNA TGCAGCGGTGAACAGGGGGCAAGGGCTGAAGCTTTCTTT.

This chain links TRBV9 with TRBJ2-5, with 10 bases aligning to TRBD2. V lost 0 bases to trimming and J lost 4 bases; unmatched junction nucleotides: 0. The CDR3 loop spans 14 amino acids. The germline gives CDR1 SGDLS, CDR2 YYNGEE. The CDR3 DNA reads as TGTGCCAGCAGCGTAGCTAGCGGGAGAGAGACCCAGTACTTC. Translation: CASSVASGRETQYF.

This clone was detected only a few times. The V call is TRBV6-1, the J call TRBJ2-5, with D possibly being TRBD1 (6 bases). The CDR3 runs to 13 residues. V lost 6 bases and J 5 bases, leaving 13 bases between the germline ends. Germline loops: CDR1 MNHNS, CDR2 SASEGT. The CDR3 coding sequence is TGTGCCAGCAGCCAAGAGAGGGGGGAGACCCAGTACTTC. Translating gives CASSQERGETQYF.

The J gene is TRBJ2-3, the V gene TRBV10-1, with a possible D match to TRBD1 (6 bases). CDR1 is WNHNN, CDR2 SYGVQD, per germline (reference sequence). The CDR3 is made up of 13 amino acids. Trimming took 5 bases from V and 2 from J, leaving 8 bases between them. CDR3 coding DNA: TGCGCCAGCAGTCGACAGGTCACAGATACGCAGTATTTT. Its translation: CASSRQVTDTQYF.